The sequence of this TCR beta chain was determined in a study of Graves' ophthalmopathy and Graves' hyperthyroidism. Newly diagnosed, the hyperthyroidism patients had under 2 months' duration and were aged 18 to 65. Using RNA transcripts, the TCR beta CDR3 regions were amplified. First-round RT-PCR relied on HTBI primers, and a second-round multiplex PCR came next. TCRdb reprocessed the multiplex PCR reads via MiXCR and lists one record per CDR3 protein. The data hold approximately 1.2 million distinct CDR3 sequences, with about two fifths observed a single time. V lost 4 bases, J lost 5 bases, and 12 bases lay in between. Germline V CDR1 and CDR2: LGHNA, YSLEER. This CDR3 region has 14 residues.

Sequenced input: peripheral blood or thyroid tissue (not recorded which). The TCR sequence derives from an adult man with Graves' hyperthyroidism. The chain employs TRBV4-3 and TRBJ1-5, with TRBD1 as a possible D gene (6 bases). CDR3 protein: CASSPGTLHQPQHF. Written as DNA, the CDR3 is TGCGCCAGCAGCCCCGGGACACTACATCAGCCCCAGCATTTT.